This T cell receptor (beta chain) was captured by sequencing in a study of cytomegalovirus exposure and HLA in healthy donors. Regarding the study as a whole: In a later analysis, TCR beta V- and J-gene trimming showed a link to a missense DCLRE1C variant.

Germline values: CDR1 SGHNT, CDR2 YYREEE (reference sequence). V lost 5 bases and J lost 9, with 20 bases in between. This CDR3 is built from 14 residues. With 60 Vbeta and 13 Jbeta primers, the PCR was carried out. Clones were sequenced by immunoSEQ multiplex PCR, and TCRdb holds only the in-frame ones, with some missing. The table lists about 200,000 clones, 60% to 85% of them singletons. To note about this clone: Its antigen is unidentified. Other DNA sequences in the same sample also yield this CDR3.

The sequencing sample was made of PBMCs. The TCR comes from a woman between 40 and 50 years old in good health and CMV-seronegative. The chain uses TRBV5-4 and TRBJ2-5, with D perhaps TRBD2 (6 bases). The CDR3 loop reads CASSTSGDPGAQYF. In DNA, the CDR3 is TGTGCCAGCAGTACCTCCGGGGACCCGGGGGCCCAGTACTTC.